This is a list of T cell receptor beta chains from one sample in a study of T cell responses to AZD1222 COVID-19 vaccine. Sequencing was performed with immunoSEQ multiplex PCR; in TCRdb, only in-frame clones are kept and a portion is missing. The repertoire holds about 110,000 clones, around 81% seen once, with approximately 5% in the top ten. The sample here was peripheral blood, taken on day 0 of AZD1222 vaccination. Receptors originate from an adult in good health. Each CDR3 is given with its conserved first and last residue. The D gene is left open where the match is weak. Expanded clones are given a class, and other clones once, few, many or no size at all.

>-|TRBD2|TRBV18|TRBJ2-1
CASSQSGTSGRAYNEQFF
TGTGCCAGCTCACAATCCGGGACTAGCGGGAGAGCCTACAATGAGCAGTTCTTC
>-|TRBD2|TRBV9|TRBJ2-5
CASSAPDGRDGTQYF
TGTGCCAGCAGCGCACCGGATGGGAGGGATGGAACCCAGTACTTC
>-|-|TRBV28|TRBJ2-3
CASIRTVPSTDTQYF
TGTGCCAGCATCAGGACAGTTCCTAGCACAGATACGCAGTATTTT
>-|TRBD1|TRBV5-6|TRBJ1-2
CASSLAARTGITYGYTF
TGTGCCAGCAGCTTGGCCGCTAGGACAGGGATCACCTATGGCTACACCTTC
>once|TRBD1|TRBV27|TRBJ1-5
CASSVTGDGNQPQHF
TGTGCCAGCAGCGTCACAGGGGATGGCAATCAGCCCCAGCATTTT
>-|-|TRBV7-2|TRBJ2-5
CASSFATGSVETQYF
TGTGCCAGCAGCTTCGCAACAGGGTCGGTGGAGACCCAGTACTTC
>-|TRBD1|TRBV10-3|TRBJ1-5
CAISDYDRGPNNQPQHF
TGTGCCATCAGTGATTACGACAGGGGCCCTAATAATCAGCCCCAGCATTTT
>once|TRBD1|TRBV5-1|TRBJ1-1
CASSPATGGAGNTEAFF
TGCGCCAGCAGCCCGGCCACAGGGGGCGCGGGGAACACTGAAGCTTTCTTT
>-|-|TRBV18|TRBJ1-2
CASSFDKANYGYTF
TGTGCCAGCTCATTTGATAAAGCTAACTATGGCTACACCTTC
>-|TRBD1|TRBV7-3|TRBJ2-2
CASSLRDRDKRGNTGELFF
TGTGCCAGCAGCTTAAGGGACAGGGACAAGCGCGGGAACACCGGGGAGCTGTTTTTT
>-|-|TRBV28|TRBJ2-4
CASKEIQGGKNIQYF
TGTGCCAGCAAGGAAATTCAGGGAGGCAAAAACATTCAGTACTTC
>once|TRBD1|TRBV28|TRBJ1-2
CALRDSLLYGYTF
TGTGCCCTCCGGGACAGTCTTCTTTATGGCTACACCTTC
>-|-|TRBV18|TRBJ2-7
CASSPPTYEQYF
TGTGCCAGCTCACCCCCGACCTACGAGCAGTACTTC
>-|-|TRBV4-3|TRBJ2-7
CASSLDSLSYEQYF
TGCGCCAGCAGCCTGGACTCGCTCTCCTACGAGCAGTACTTC
>-|-|TRBV4-3|TRBJ2-1
CASSQDITDYNEQFF
TGCGCCAGCAGCCAAGATATTACAGACTACAATGAGCAGTTCTTC
>-|TRBD1|TRBV19|TRBJ2-3
CASSIGTGGRTDTQYF
TGTGCCAGTAGTATAGGCACAGGGGGCCGCACAGATACGCAGTATTTT
>-|TRBD1|TRBV28|TRBJ2-4
CASSKSGQQNIQYF
TGTGCCAGCAGCAAATCGGGACAGCAAAACATTCAGTACTTC
>-|-|TRBV19|TRBJ1-1
CATGTLNTEAFF
TGTGCCACCGGGACCCTGAACACTGAAGCTTTCTTT
>-|-|TRBV27|TRBJ1-6
CASRVRSSYNSPLHF
TGTGCCTCCAGGGTCCGGAGCTCCTATAATTCACCCCTCCACTTT
>-|-|TRBV6-2/TRBV6-3|TRBJ2-7
CASSYSSEGDEQYF
TGTGCCAGCAGTTACTCGTCTGAGGGCGACGAGCAGTACTTC
>once|-|TRBV6-5|TRBJ2-1
CASSYSSRGKNNEQFF
TGTGCCAGCAGTTACTCGAGCCGGGGCAAGAACAATGAGCAGTTCTTC
>-|-|TRBV14|TRBJ1-2
CASSQGPGFDYGYTF
TGTGCCAGCAGCCAGGGGCCGGGGTTTGACTATGGCTACACCTTC
>-|-|TRBV5-6|TRBJ1-6
CASSLVWGARNSPLHF
TGTGCCAGCAGCTTGGTATGGGGGGCGAGAAATTCACCCCTCCACTTT
>few|TRBD1|TRBV27|TRBJ1-1
CASTLAGGLNTEAFF
TGTGCCAGCACGCTCGCAGGGGGTCTGAACACTGAAGCTTTCTTT
>few|TRBD1|TRBV7-9|TRBJ1-2
CASSSDRGIGYGYTF
TGTGCCAGCAGCTCCGACAGGGGGATAGGGTATGGCTACACCTTC
>-|-|TRBV4-1|TRBJ1-5
CASSQGMPQPQHF
TGCGCCAGCAGCCAAGGAATGCCTCAGCCCCAGCATTTT
>once|TRBD2|TRBV5-1|TRBJ2-5
CASTGGAGGPQETQYF
TGCGCCAGCACCGGCGGAGCGGGAGGACCCCAAGAGACCCAGTACTTC
>-|TRBD2|TRBV11-2|TRBJ2-1
CASSSEAGTYNEQFF
TGTGCCAGCAGCTCCGAAGCGGGAACCTACAATGAGCAGTTCTTC
>-|-|TRBV2|TRBJ2-1
CASVRGQAYNEQFF
TGTGCCAGCGTTCGGGGGCAGGCTTACAATGAGCAGTTCTTC